Below, 23 T cell receptor beta chains from the same sample are listed, as sequenced in a study of early T cells in non-severe SARS-CoV-2 infection. MiXCR, run by TCRdb on the 5' RACE reads, gives a single entry per CDR3 protein. The sample lists about 83,000 distinct CDR3 sequences, 10% seen once, with over 7.5% in the top ten. The starting material was whole blood, obtained at baseline. The receptors here all came from an adult who was a healthcare worker with PCR-confirmed SARS-CoV-2 infection or an uninfected control (not recorded which).

The sample holds a few counts of this clonotype. The chain has TRBV5-1 and TRBJ2-7; a possible D gene is TRBD2 (6 bases). V was pared by 2 bases and J by 1 base, with 19 bases between. Per germline, CDR1 SGHRS and CDR2 YFSETQ. The CDR3 spans 17 residues. The CDR3 protein is CASSLDPPGSLSYEQYF. The CDR3 DNA follows: TGCGCCAGCAGCTTAGATCCCCCCGGGAGCCTGTCCTACGAGCAGTACTTC. The complete variable domain, with remaining parts taken from reference TRBV5-1 and TRBJ2-7, reads KAGVTQTPRYLIKTRGQQVTLSCSPISGHRSVSWYQQTPGQGLQFLFEYFSETQRNKGNFPGRFSGRQFSNSRSEMNVSTLELGDSALYLCASSLDPPGSLSYEQYFGPGTRLTVT.

This clonotype was observed a handful of times. CDR3 loop: CASSPRQGYEQYF. The CDR3 bases are TGTGCCAGCTCACCACGGCAAGGGTACGAGCAGTACTTC. This sequence joins TRBV18 and TRBJ2-7; D unclear. Trimming took off 1 base at V and 4 bases at J, with 8 bases between the two ends. Per the germline V gene, CDR1 is KGHSH and CDR2 is LQKENI. The CDR3 is made up of 13 amino acids.

This clonotype was detected a few times. This rearrangement joins TRBV14 to TRBJ1-2; D gene unclear. The ends were cut back, 2 bases at V and 4 bases at J, with 11 bases in the middle. CDR3 size: 14 residues. Germline V gene sequence: CDR1 SGHDN, CDR2 FVKESK. Written as DNA, the CDR3 is TGTGCCAGCAGCCAATTTGGCAGCTCCTATGGCTACACCTTC. Translation: CASSQFGSSYGYTF.

This clonotype has just a few counts. V and J are TRBV30 and TRBJ2-1; TRBD2 agrees at 10 bases. CDR1 and CDR2 (germline): GTSNPN, SVGIG (reference sequence). V lost 5 bases, J lost 10 bases, and 5 bases stayed unmatched. The CDR3 covers 12 residues. CDR3 residues: CAWDIAGGEQFF. The CDR3 coding sequence is TGTGCCTGGGATATAGCGGGAGGCGAGCAGTTCTTC.

This clonotype turned up a few times. The V call is TRBV5-1, the J call TRBJ2-5, with D possibly matching TRBD2 (5 bases). V was pared by 7 bases and J by 2 bases, with 15 bases between. Germline V gene lookup returns CDR1 SGHRS and CDR2 YFSETQ. The CDR3 has 14 residues. The DNA for the CDR3 is TGCGCCAGCCGGCCGGGCGGGTTTCAAGAGACCCAGTACTTC. It is translated as CASRPGGFQETQYF.

This clonotype was counted between two and nine times. The rearrangement joins TRBV28 to TRBJ2-3; D might be TRBD2 (5 bases). CDR1 is MDHEN and CDR2 is SYDVKM in the germline V gene. Trimming took off 1 base at V and 5 bases at J, with 10 bases between the two ends. The CDR3 has 14 residues. CDR3 protein: CASSLSGVGDTQYF. The CDR3 DNA sequence: TGTGCCAGCAGTTTATCCGGGGTCGGAGATACGCAGTATTTT.

V and J are TRBV29-1 and TRBJ1-2; no firm D call. This CDR3 has 11 residues. CDR1 is SQVTM and CDR2 is ANQGSEA in the germline V gene. V lost 5 bases and J 8 bases, leaving 12 bases between the germline ends. The CDR3 here is CSVWGSGGYTF. CDR3 nucleotide sequence: TGCAGCGTTTGGGGTAGCGGGGGCTACACCTTC.

This clonotype was picked up a small number of times. The CDR3 nucleotides are TGTGCCAGCAGCTCTTTCAGCGGGAGCTCCTACAATGAGCAGTTCTTC. It translates to CASSSFSGSSYNEQFF. V gene TRBV7-9 combines with J gene TRBJ2-1, with 8 bases fitting TRBD2. J gave up 0 bases and V 4 bases, and 5 bases lay outside the gene matches. In germline, CDR1 is SEHNR, CDR2 FQNEAQ (reference sequence). The CDR3 contains 16 residues.

There are a few counts of this clonotype. The V call is TRBV2, the J call TRBJ2-5, with D perhaps TRBD1 (5 bases). Germline CDR1 is SNHLY and CDR2 is FYNNEI. The V end lost 7 bases, the J end lost 4 bases, and 10 bases lay between the germline ends. This CDR3 spans 12 amino acids. The CDR3 is CASTVRAETQYF. DNA of the CDR3: TGTGCCAGCACCGTCAGGGCAGAGACCCAGTACTTC.

This clonotype turned up a few times. This sequence joins TRBV7-9 and TRBJ2-3, with TRBD2 matching over 8 bases. From germline, CDR1 is SEHNR and CDR2 FQNEAQ (reference sequence). There are 15 residues in the CDR3. V shed 10 bases, J shed 0 bases, and the junction held 9 bases outside the gene matches. CDR3 DNA: TGTGCCACCTCCATAGCGGGGATGAGCACAGATACGCAGTATTTT. This codes for CATSIAGMSTDTQYF. Full variable domain (remainder filled in from reference TRBV7-9 and TRBJ2-3): DTGVSQNPRHKITKRGQNVTFRCDPISEHNRLYWYRQTLGQGPEFLTYFQNEAQLEKSRLLSDRFSAERPKGSFSTLEIQRTEQGDSAMYLCATSIAGMSTDTQYFGPGTRLTVL.

In this sample, this clonotype turned up a few times. This chain connects TRBV14 to TRBJ2-1, with D possibly TRBD2 on 5 matching bases. V was trimmed by 4 bases and J by 2 bases, leaving 15 bases between them. This CDR3 region has 16 residues. Germline V gene sequence: CDR1 SGHDN, CDR2 FVKESK. CDR3 amino acids: CASSRRAQRTYNEQFF. The CDR3 DNA follows: TGTGCCAGCAGCCGGCGGGCCCAGCGCACCTACAATGAGCAGTTCTTC. Supplemented by reference TRBV14 and TRBJ2-1, the full variable domain reads EAGVTQFPSHSVIEKGQTVTLRCDPISGHDNLYWYRRVMGKEIKFLLHFVKESKQDESGMPNNRFLAERTGGTYSTLKVQPAELEDSGVYFCASSRRAQRTYNEQFFGPGTRLTVL.

This clonotype came up a few times. The V call is TRBV20-1, the J call TRBJ2-4; TRBD1 aligns across 7 bases. V was pared by 1 base and J by 0 bases, with 6 bases of the junction left unmatched. CDR1 DFQATT and CDR2 SNEGSKA come from the germline V gene (reference sequence). This CDR3 region has 16 residues. In DNA form, the CDR3 reads TGCAGTGCTAGAGCTACAGGGGTTATAGCCAAAAACATTCAGTACTTC. It codes for CSARATGVIAKNIQYF.

This clonotype was recorded a few times. This chain uses TRBV7-8 with TRBJ1-3, with a tentative D call TRBD1 (5 bases). V was trimmed by 2 bases and J by 3 bases, leaving 11 bases between them. CDR3 length: 15 residues. Germline V gene lookup returns CDR1 SGHVS and CDR2 FQNEAQ. The CDR3 nucleotides are TGTGCCAGCAGCTTAACGGGGACGGTTGGAAACACCATATATTTT. Protein sequence: CASSLTGTVGNTIYF.

This chain links TRBV20-1 with TRBJ2-7; TRBD2 is a possible D gene (5 bases). This CDR3 contains 14 residues. The V end was cut by 5 bases, the J end by 0 bases, with 14 bases between. CDR1 is DFQATT and CDR2 is SNEGSKA in the germline V gene (reference sequence). In nucleotides, the CDR3 is TGCAGTGCTCCGCAGCGGCTCGGCTCCTACGAGCAGTACTTC. Translation gives CSAPQRLGSYEQYF.

The gene calls are TRBV18 and TRBJ1-2, with D perhaps TRBD1 (5 bases). The germline V gene encodes CDR1 KGHSH and CDR2 LQKENI. The CDR3 length is 14 residues. Trimming shortened V by 6 bases and J by 4 bases, and 15 bases separated the two germline ends. The DNA for the CDR3 is TGTGCCAGCTCTCCCGACAGAGCGCCCTATGGCTACACCTTC. Its protein product is CASSPDRAPYGYTF.

The V call is TRBV4-1, the J call TRBJ1-1, with 7 bases aligning to TRBD1. CDR1 and CDR2 (germline): MGHRA, YSYEKL. V lost 4 bases, J lost 3 bases, and 8 bases stayed unmatched. CDR3 length: 15 residues. Here the CDR3 reads CASSRRGTDYTEAFF. The CDR3 coding sequence is TGCGCCAGCAGCCGTAGGGGGACAGACTACACTGAAGCTTTCTTT.

The V call is TRBV3-1, the J call TRBJ1-1; D gene ambiguous. The CDR3 loop spans 15 amino acids. Germline assignment: CDR1 LGHDT and CDR2 YNNKEL (reference sequence). V dropped 4 bases and J dropped 4 bases, with 16 bases sitting between them. Here the CDR3 DNA reads TGTGCCAGCAGCCTAGGCGGAGGGTGGGGCACTGAAGCTTTCTTT. Translation gives CASSLGGGWGTEAFF.

This clonotype was picked up a small number of times. This chain connects TRBV20-1 to TRBJ2-7, with D possibly being TRBD2 (5 bases). Trimming cost V 5 bases and J 2 bases, with 16 bases left between them. The CDR3 has 14 residues. The germline V gene encodes CDR1 DFQATT and CDR2 SNEGSKA (reference sequence). The CDR3 sequence is CSARGTLAAYEQYF. In DNA form, the CDR3 reads TGCAGTGCTCGAGGAACCCTAGCAGCCTACGAGCAGTACTTC.

The CDR3, as DNA: TGCGCCAGCAGACCTCCCACTTCAAGCCGATATGACAATGAGCAGTTCTTC. Amino acids: CASRPPTSSRYDNEQFF. The J gene is TRBJ2-1, the V gene TRBV5-1; D is unresolved. Trimming removed 5 bases at V and 5 bases at J, with 23 bases between. The CDR3 loop spans 17 amino acids. The germline gives CDR1 SGHRS, CDR2 YFSETQ.

A few counts support this clonotype. The CDR3 sequence is CASSPGQGATEAFF. The CDR3 DNA is TGTGCCAGCAGTCCGGGACAGGGGGCAACGGAAGCTTTCTTT. The genes are TRBV12-3 or TRBV12-4 and TRBJ1-1, with TRBD1 matching over 12 bases. The CDR3 covers 14 residues. V lost 5 bases to trimming and J lost 8 bases; unmatched junction nucleotides: 6.

The rearrangement links TRBV11-2 to TRBJ2-1, with TRBD2 identical over 7 bases. Germline lookup yields CDR1 SGHAT and CDR2 FQNNGV. The CDR3 is 15 amino acids. V shed 4 bases, J shed 6 bases, and the junction held 9 bases outside the gene matches. The CDR3 spells CASSSPTSSSNEQFF. CDR3 sequence (DNA): TGTGCCAGCAGCTCGCCGACTAGCTCCAGCAATGAGCAGTTCTTC.

The CDR3 sequence is CASSRTAGQGHYEQYF. CDR3 DNA: TGCGCCAGCAGCAGGACGGCGGGACAGGGTCACTACGAGCAGTACTTC. The chain combines TRBV4-1 with TRBJ2-7, with 9 bases that match TRBD1. The junction had 11 bases not matched to a gene; V was cut back by 5 bases and J by 3 bases. The CDR3 has 16 amino acids. Germline CDR1 is MGHRA and CDR2 is YSYEKL.

This clonotype was recorded a few times. The chain combines TRBV5-5 with TRBJ2-7; a weak D match, TRBD2 (5 bases). In germline, CDR1 is SGHKS, CDR2 YYEKEE (reference sequence). The V end lost 0 bases, the J end lost 0 bases, and 10 bases lay between the germline ends. The CDR3 has 15 amino acids. The CDR3 sequence: CASSLGGLSSYEQYF. The CDR3 DNA reads TGTGCCAGCAGCTTGGGCGGGCTTAGCTCCTACGAGCAGTACTTC. Full variable domain (missing parts from reference TRBV5-5 and TRBJ2-7): DAGVTQSPTHLIKTRGQQVTLRCSPISGHKSVSWYQQVLGQGPQFIFQYYEKEERGRGNFPDRFSARQFPNYSSELNVNALLLGDSALYLCASSLGGLSSYEQYFGPGTRLTVT.